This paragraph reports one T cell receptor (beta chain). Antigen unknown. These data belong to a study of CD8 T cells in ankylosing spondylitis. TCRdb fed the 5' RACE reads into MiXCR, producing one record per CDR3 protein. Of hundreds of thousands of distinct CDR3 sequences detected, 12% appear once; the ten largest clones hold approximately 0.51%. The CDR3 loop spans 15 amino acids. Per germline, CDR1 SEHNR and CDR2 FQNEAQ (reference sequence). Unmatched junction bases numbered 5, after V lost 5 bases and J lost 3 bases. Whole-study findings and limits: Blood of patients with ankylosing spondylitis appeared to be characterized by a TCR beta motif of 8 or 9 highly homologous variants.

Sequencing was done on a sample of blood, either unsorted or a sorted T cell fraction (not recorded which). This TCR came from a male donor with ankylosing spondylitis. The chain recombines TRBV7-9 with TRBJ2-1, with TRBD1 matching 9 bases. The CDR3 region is CASSLGQGYYNEQFF. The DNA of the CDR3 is TGTGCCAGCAGCCTGGGACAGGGATACTACAATGAGCAGTTCTTC.